Described below is a single T cell receptor beta chain sequence and its context. This clone has just a few counts. Its specific antigen is unknown. No much larger clone exists at a distance of one base, and base qualities are not known. Preparation of the library involved the immunoSEQ multiplex PCR assay. In most patients, genomic DNA was isolated using the Qiagen DNeasy Blood and Tissue Kit and sent frozen to Adaptive Biotechnologies for TCR sequencing. Adaptive Biotechnologies carried out high-throughput TCR-beta CDR3 sequencing of genomic DNA for most patients. The paper's processing steps were these. TCR sequencing data for 15 to 20 patients were retrieved from Adaptive's ImmunoSEQ software; a few other patients were processed with MiXCR and VDJtools. CD4 versus CD8 sorting errors were corrected by removing sequences found in both subsets at a frequency ratio below 5:1. CDR3 nucleotide sequences shared between donor and recipient were removed because the origin of such sequences could not be assigned. At least 2-fold expansion over unstimulated cells and a minimum CFSE-low frequency of 0.002% (template counts) or 0.001% (read counts) were required for clones to be classified as alloreactive. Mappable clones were those detected in sequenced pre-transplant spleen, lymph node, or MLR CFSE-low populations of the donor or recipient. Cumulative frequency of alloreactive clones was calculated as a percentage of all sequences weighted by copy number. The immuneACCESS repertoire file appears here via TCRdb, limited to in-frame rearrangements. These files lack a portion of the clones; in checked studies, under half of the deficit traces to unresolved V genes, and the cause of the others is not known. The DNA was the basis for D and trimming; V, J and clone size are from that table. For this sample the table gives about 110,000 clones, of which around 92% were detected only once. In total, the top ten clones hold less than 1.5% of the sample.

The source of the sample is a study of graft-versus-host responses after intestinal transplantation (dated by TCRdb to the early 2020s). Regarding the research as a whole: Multivisceral, liver-intestinal, or isolated intestinal transplants were received by the recipients. Samples from a few later patients were sequenced in-house on an Illumina MiSeq with MiXCR processing rather than by the commercial service. After intestinal transplantation, graft-versus-host and host-versus-graft alloreactive T cell clones in the graft, circulation and bone marrow were tracked using bulk TCR-beta CDR3 sequencing. Donor T cell macrochimerism was defined as a peak of at least 4% donor T cells among recipient peripheral blood mononuclear cells. Every recipient was given anti-thymocyte globulin induction, then maintenance tacrolimus and steroids for about 3 years. Alloreactive clones were identified by sequencing pre-transplant mixed lymphocyte reaction products and comparing these products with unstimulated pre-transplant donor and recipient T cells. The cohort enrolled 24 intestinal transplant recipients including one retransplant, and a few patients lacking pretransplant specimens were excluded.

Study-wide findings and limitations: Early after transplant, peak levels of circulating GvH clones were associated with declines in HvG clones. The conclusions were limited by the relatively low number and heterogeneity of the intestinal transplant patients. GvH clones were detected in recipient bone marrow, and some appeared earlier in ileal mucosa or blood, consistent with an intestinal mucosal origin. In the allografts of patients with donor T cell macrochimerism, GvH to HvG T cell clonal ratios were high.

Interpreted using the paper, the time point label stands for: cells obtained before transplantation from donor or recipient. CD3+CD4+ and CD3+CD8+ populations were FACS-sorted from unstimulated pre-transplant donor and recipient cells taken from spleen or lymph nodes. There are 16 amino acids in the CDR3, from cysteine to phenylalanine inclusive. CDR3 DNA is the only sequence kept; it has 48 bases, read in frame from the first base. CDR1 and CDR2, looked up from the germline V gene, are SGHDT and YYEEEE. Trimming removed 2 bases from V and 5 bases from J; the gene matches leave 8 bases unexplained. This clonotype was obtained from a human donor who was the organ donor for an intestinal transplant. The sequence joins TRBV5-6 to TRBJ1-1; 11 nucleotides in the junction match TRBD1. This specimen was unstimulated CD8+ T cells sorted from spleen or lymph node cells, taken before transplant. The CDR3: CASSFHRDRGRTEAFF. The nucleotides read TGTGCCAGCAGCTTCCACCGGGACAGGGGGAGAACTGAAGCTTTCTTT.